One sample yielded the 2 T cell receptor beta chains listed below, sequenced in a study of blood T cell repertoires in COVID-19. TCRdb keeps only in-frame clones here, not all; method: immunoSEQ multiplex PCR. This table has under 300,000 clones, around 90% appearing once. The sample was peripheral blood. These receptors came from a woman aged 60-75 years with COVID-19, enrolled during active disease.

This clone was seen once. This chain links TRBV5-1 with TRBJ2-5, with TRBD1 matching over 7 bases. The CDR3 has 15 amino acids. Germline CDR1 and CDR2: SGHRS and YFSETQ. The J segment lost 3 bases and the V segment lost 5 bases, leaving 10 bases of the junction unmatched. The CDR3: CASSKEGATKETQYF. The CDR3 DNA is TGCGCCAGCAGTAAAGAGGGGGCCACGAAAGAGACCCAGTACTTC.

The rearrangement joins TRBV24-1 to TRBJ1-2; D call uncertain. Trimming took off 3 bases at V and 7 bases at J, with 11 bases between the two ends. The CDR3 runs 13 residues. Per the germline V gene, CDR1 is KGHDR and CDR2 is SFDVKD. The CDR3 sequence: CATSDTMGRGYTF. In nucleotides, the CDR3 is TGTGCCACCAGTGATACTATGGGTCGTGGCTACACCTTC.